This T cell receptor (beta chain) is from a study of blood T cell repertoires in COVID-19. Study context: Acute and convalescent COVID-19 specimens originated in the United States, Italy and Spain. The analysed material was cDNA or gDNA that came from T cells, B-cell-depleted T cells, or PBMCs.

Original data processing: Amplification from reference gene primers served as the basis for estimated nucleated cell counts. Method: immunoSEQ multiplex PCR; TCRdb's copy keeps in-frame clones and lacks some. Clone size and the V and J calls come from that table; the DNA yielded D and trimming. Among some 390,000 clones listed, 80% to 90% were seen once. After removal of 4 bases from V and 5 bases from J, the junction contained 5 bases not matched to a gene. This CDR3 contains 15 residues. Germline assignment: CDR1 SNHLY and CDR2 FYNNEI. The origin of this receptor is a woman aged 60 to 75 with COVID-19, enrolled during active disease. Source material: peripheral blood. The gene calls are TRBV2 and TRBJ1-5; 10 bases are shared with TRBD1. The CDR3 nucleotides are TGTGCCAGCAGTGGCGGACAGGGGGGGGATCAGCCCCAGCATTTT. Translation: CASSGGQGGDQPQHF.